This T cell receptor (beta chain) stems from a study of beta chain features in type 1 diabetes. Study conclusions and caveats: Using cDNA template may skew counts toward highly expressing activated cells. Among patients, naive, central memory and Treg TCRB repertoires appeared more similar than among healthy donors.

The germline gives CDR1 SGHRS, CDR2 YFSETQ. The CDR3 has 14 amino acids. Trimming took off 2 bases at V and 4 bases at J, with 9 bases between the two ends. cDNA synthesis used the whole RNA isolate, giving expressed TCRB sequences. TCRdb keeps only in-frame clones here, not all; method: immunoSEQ multiplex PCR. The sample includes hundreds of thousands of clones, roughly 16% of them seen just once. This clone was detected only a few times. Its antigen is unknown. This receptor was obtained from a man between 18 and 29 years old in good health. The chain recombines TRBV5-1 with TRBJ1-4, with D possibly being TRBD1 (6 bases). The sequenced sample consisted of naive CD4+ T cells from blood. CDR3 amino acids: CASSFGGINEKLFF. In DNA, the CDR3 is TGCGCCAGCAGCTTCGGGGGCATTAATGAAAAACTGTTTTTT.